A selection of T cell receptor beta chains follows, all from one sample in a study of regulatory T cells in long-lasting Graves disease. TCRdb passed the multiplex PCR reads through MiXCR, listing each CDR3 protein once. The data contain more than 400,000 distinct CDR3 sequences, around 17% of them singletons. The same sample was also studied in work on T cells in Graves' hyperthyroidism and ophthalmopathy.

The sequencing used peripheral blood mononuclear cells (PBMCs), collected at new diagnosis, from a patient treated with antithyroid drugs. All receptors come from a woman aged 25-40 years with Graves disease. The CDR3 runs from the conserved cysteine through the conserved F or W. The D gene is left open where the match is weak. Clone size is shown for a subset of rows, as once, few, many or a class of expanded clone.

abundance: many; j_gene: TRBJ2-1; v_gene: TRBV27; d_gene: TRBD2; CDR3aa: CASSLINPPTSGRSIHYNEQFF; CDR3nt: TGTGCCAGCAGTTTAATAAATCCACCGACTAGCGGGAGGTCTATCCACTACAATGAGCAGTTCTTC
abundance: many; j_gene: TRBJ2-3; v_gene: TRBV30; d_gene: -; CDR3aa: CAWSISTTDTQYF; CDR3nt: TGTGCCTGGAGTATATCGACCACAGATACGCAGTATTTT
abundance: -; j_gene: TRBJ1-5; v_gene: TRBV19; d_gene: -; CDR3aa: CASSIWDQPQHF; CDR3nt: TGTGCCAGTAGTATATGGGATCAGCCCCAGCATTTT
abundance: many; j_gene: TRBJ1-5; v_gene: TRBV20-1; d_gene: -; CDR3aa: CSARRQEYSNQPQHF; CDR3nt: TGCAGTGCTAGGCGCCAGGAGTATAGCAATCAGCCCCAGCATTTT
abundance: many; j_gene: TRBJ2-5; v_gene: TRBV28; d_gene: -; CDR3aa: CASSLRVRLETQYF; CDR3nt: TGTGCCAGCAGTCTGAGGGTGCGGTTAGAGACCCAGTACTTC
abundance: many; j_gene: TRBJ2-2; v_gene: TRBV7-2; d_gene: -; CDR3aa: CASSGRLAGELFF; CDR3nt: TGTGCCAGCAGCGGGCGCTTGGCCGGGGAGCTGTTTTTT
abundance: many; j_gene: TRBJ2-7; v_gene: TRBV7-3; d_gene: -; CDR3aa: CAPARPMEQYF; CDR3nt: TGTGCCCCAGCAAGACCGATGGAGCAGTACTTC
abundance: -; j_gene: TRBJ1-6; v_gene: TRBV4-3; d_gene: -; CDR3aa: CASSQDRWVSCNSPLHF; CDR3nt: TGCGCCAGCAGCCAAGATCGCTGGGTGAGCTGTAATTCACCCCTCCACTTT
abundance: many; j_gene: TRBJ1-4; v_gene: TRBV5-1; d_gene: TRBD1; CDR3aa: CASSLQGVGSEKLFF; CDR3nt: TGCGCCAGCAGCCTCCAGGGGGTCGGTAGCGAAAAACTGTTTTTT
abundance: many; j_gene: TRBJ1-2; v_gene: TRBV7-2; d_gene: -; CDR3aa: CASSLGGLLSYGYTF; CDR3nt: TGTGCCAGCAGCTTAGGGGGGCTCCTAAGCTATGGCTACACCTTC
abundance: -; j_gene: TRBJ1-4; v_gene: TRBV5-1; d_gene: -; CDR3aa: CASSHLRGTNEKLFF; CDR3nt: TGCGCCAGCAGCCACCTCAGGGGAACTAATGAAAAACTGTTTTTT
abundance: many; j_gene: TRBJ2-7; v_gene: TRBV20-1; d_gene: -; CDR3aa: CSVGLGDDEQYF; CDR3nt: TGCAGTGTGGGGCTGGGCGACGACGAGCAGTACTTC
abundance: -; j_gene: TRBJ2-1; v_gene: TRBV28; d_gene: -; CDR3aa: CASNSFTGVGGNEQFF; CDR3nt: TGTGCCAGCAACTCCTTTACAGGGGTGGGAGGCAATGAGCAGTTCTTC
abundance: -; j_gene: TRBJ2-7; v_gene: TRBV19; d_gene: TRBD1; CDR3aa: CASSIRDSFYEQYF; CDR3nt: TGTGCCAGTAGTATCCGGGACAGTTTCTACGAGCAGTACTTC
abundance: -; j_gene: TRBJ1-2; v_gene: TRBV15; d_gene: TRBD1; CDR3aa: CATSRDQGTDIYGYTF; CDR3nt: TGTGCCACCAGCAGAGATCAAGGGACAGACATCTATGGCTACACCTTC
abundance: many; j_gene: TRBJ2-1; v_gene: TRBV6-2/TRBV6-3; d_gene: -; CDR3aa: CASSYGAVSRTDNEQFF; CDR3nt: TGTGCCAGCAGTTACGGGGCCGTCAGCCGGACGGACAATGAGCAGTTCTTC
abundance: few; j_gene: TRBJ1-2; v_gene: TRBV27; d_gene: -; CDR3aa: CASSGEDGAYGYTF; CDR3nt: TGTGCCAGCAGTGGGGAGGACGGAGCCTATGGCTACACCTTC
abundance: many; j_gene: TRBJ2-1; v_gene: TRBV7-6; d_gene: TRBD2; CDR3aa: CASSFMAGGLNEQFF; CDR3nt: TGTGCCAGCAGCTTCATGGCGGGAGGACTCAATGAGCAGTTCTTC
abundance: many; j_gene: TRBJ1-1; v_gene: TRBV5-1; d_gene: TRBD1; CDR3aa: CASSFRTGNTEAFF; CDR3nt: TGTGCCAGCAGTTTTCGGACAGGGAACACTGAAGCTTTCTTT
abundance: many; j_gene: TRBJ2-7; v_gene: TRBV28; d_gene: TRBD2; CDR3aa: CASSFGPAGGAGYEQYF; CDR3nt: TGTGCCAGCAGTTTCGGGCCAGCGGGAGGAGCCGGTTACGAGCAGTACTTC
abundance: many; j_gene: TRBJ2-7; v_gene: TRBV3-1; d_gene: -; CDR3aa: CASSQEGSQSGAYEQYF; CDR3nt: TGTGCCAGCAGCCAAGAGGGCAGCCAGAGTGGTGCCTACGAGCAGTACTTC
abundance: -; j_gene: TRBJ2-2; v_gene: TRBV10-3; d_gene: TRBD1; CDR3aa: CAISDPGTGSTGELFF; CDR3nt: TGTGCCATCAGTGACCCCGGGACAGGGTCGACCGGGGAGCTGTTTTTT
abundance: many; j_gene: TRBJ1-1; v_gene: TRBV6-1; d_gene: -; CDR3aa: CASSDQFMNTEAFF; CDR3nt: TGTGCCAGCAGTGACCAGTTCATGAACACTGAAGCTTTCTTT
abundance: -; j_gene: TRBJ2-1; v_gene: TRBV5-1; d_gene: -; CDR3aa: CASQGLPSYNEQFF; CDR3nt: TGCGCCAGCCAGGGGCTGCCTTCCTACAATGAGCAGTTCTTC
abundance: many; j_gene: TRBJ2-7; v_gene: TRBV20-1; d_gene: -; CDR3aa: CSASGGGRYEQYF; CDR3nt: TGCAGTGCTAGTGGCGGAGGACGGTACGAGCAGTACTTC
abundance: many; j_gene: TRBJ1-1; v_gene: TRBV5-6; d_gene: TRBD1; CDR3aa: CASSGGQGARNTEAFF; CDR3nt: TGTGCCAGCAGCGGTGGACAGGGGGCAAGGAACACTGAAGCTTTCTTT
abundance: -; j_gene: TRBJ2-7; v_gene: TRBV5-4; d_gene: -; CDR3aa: CASSLDTSSYEQYF; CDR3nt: TGTGCCAGCAGCTTGGACACGAGCTCCTACGAGCAGTACTTC
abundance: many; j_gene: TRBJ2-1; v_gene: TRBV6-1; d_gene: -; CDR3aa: CASTNRDSWSNEQFF; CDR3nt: TGTGCCAGCACAAATCGGGATAGTTGGTCCAATGAGCAGTTCTTC
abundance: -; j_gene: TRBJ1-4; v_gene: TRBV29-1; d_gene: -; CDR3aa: CSVEFSNGGEKLFF; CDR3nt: TGCAGCGTTGAATTCTCTAACGGGGGTGAAAAACTGTTTTTT
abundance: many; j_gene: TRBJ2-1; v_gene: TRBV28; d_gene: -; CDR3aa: CASFREFEQFF; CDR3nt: TGTGCCAGCTTCAGGGAGTTTGAGCAGTTCTTC
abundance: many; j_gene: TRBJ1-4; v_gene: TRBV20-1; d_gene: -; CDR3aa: CSARDFNRNEKLFF; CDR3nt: TGCAGCGCTAGAGACTTCAACAGGAATGAAAAACTGTTTTTT
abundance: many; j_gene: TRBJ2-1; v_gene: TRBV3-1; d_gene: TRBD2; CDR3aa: CASSLTSGRSNEQFF; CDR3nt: TGTGCCAGCAGCCTAACTAGCGGGAGGTCCAATGAGCAGTTCTTC
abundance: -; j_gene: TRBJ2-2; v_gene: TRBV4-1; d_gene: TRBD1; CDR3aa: CASSQESGGRTGELFF; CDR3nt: TGCGCCAGCAGCCAAGAATCAGGGGGAAGGACCGGGGAGCTGTTTTTT
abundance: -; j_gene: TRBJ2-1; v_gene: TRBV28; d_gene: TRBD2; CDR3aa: CASSLFVTSPYNEQFF; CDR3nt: TGTGCCAGCAGTTTATTTGTGACTAGCCCCTACAATGAGCAGTTCTTC
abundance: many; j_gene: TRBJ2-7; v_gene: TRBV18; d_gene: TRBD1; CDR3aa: CASSHRDRPYEQYF; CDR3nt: TGTGCCAGCTCACACCGGGACAGACCCTACGAGCAGTACTTC
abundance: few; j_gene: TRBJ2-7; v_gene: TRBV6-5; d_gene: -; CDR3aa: CASSYSIGLTYEQYF; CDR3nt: TGTGCCAGCAGTTACTCGATAGGTCTTACCTACGAGCAGTACTTC
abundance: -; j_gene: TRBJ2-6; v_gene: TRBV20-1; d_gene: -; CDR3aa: CSARDQRSSSGANVLTF; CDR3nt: TGCAGTGCTAGAGATCAACGTTCTAGCTCTGGGGCCAACGTCCTGACTTTC